These 17 T cell receptor beta chains share one sample of origin, sequenced in a study of T cell responses to AZD1222 COVID-19 vaccine (dated by TCRdb to the early 2020s). Library method: the immunoSEQ multiplex PCR assay. The source is immuneACCESS, and TCRdb retained only in-frame sequences with V and J called. Part of the clones is not carried over; for the studies checked, unresolved V genes explain less than half of this, and the remainder is unexplained. Across this sample there are tens of thousands of clones, with over 60% seen only once. The ten biggest clones cover about 3.8% of the sample. The sample's time point label, decoded: baseline before first vaccination. Sequenced here: peripheral blood, sampled on day 0 of AZD1222 vaccination. Receptors were obtained from an adult in good health.

The chain employs TRBV9 and TRBJ2-3, with 10 positions matching TRBD2. The CDR3 totals 18 residues. The V gene's germline CDR1 is SGDLS and CDR2 YYNGEE. The J segment lost 0 bases and the V segment lost 2 bases, leaving 9 bases of the junction unmatched. DNA of the CDR3: TGTGCCAGCAGCGTGGAAGCGGGGGGGCGAGGGAGCACAGATACGCAGTATTTT. Protein product: CASSVEAGGRGSTDTQYF.

The chain has TRBV19 and TRBJ2-5; 7 bases align to TRBD2. Germline V gives CDR1 LNHDA, CDR2 SQIVND (reference sequence). The V segment lost 8 bases and the J segment 2 bases; nucleotides outside the gene matches: 5. The CDR3 spans 13 residues. CDR3 nucleotide sequence: TGTGCCAGTTCACGGGGGGATCAAGAGACCCAGTACTTC. It yields the protein CASSRGDQETQYF.

The chain carries TRBV14 and TRBJ1-1; D might be TRBD1 (6 bases). V dropped 6 bases and J dropped 11 bases, with 19 bases sitting between them. The germline V gene has CDR1 SGHDN and CDR2 FVKESK. This CDR3 region has 13 residues. CDR3 DNA sequence: TGTGCCAGCAGTCTCCAGGACAGCCTCGTCGCTTTCTTT. Translation: CASSLQDSLVAFF.

CDR3 amino acids: CASSISRPGANQPQHF. The CDR3 DNA sequence: TGTGCCAGCAGCATTAGTAGGCCTGGGGCCAATCAGCCCCAGCATTTT. The chain joins TRBV27 to TRBJ1-5; tentative D call: TRBD1 (5 bases). Germline V lookup: CDR1 MNHEY, CDR2 SMNVEV (reference sequence). V was pared by 6 bases and J by 3 bases, with 18 bases between. CDR3 size: 16 residues.

The chain links TRBV7-8 to TRBJ1-4; perhaps TRBD1 as D (6 bases). This CDR3 is built from 18 residues. The V and J ends lost 4 bases and 3 bases respectively, with 21 bases between them. Germline values: CDR1 SGHVS, CDR2 FQNEAQ. CDR3 DNA sequence: TGTGCCAGCAGCTATCTTAGGGGGGGCTGGGGAGCTAATGAAAAACTGTTTTTT. Encoded protein: CASSYLRGGWGANEKLFF. Looking up the rest from reference TRBV7-8 and TRBJ1-4 gives the full variable domain: GAGVSQSPRYKVAKRGQDVALRCDPISGHVSLFWYQQALGQGPEFLTYFQNEAQLDKSGLPSDRFFAERPEGSVSTLKIQRTQQEDSAVYLCASSYLRGGWGANEKLFFGSGTQLSVL.

This clone has just one count. The genes are TRBV30 and TRBJ2-3; possible D gene TRBD1, 5 bases. The germline V and J ends were trimmed by 4 bases and 2 bases, with 10 bases remaining between them. The CDR3 covers 13 residues. CDR1 and CDR2 from the germline V gene are GTSNPN and SVGIG (reference sequence). The CDR3 region is CAWTQGTTDTQYF. CDR3 nucleotides: TGTGCCTGGACGCAGGGTACCACAGATACGCAGTATTTT.

The gene calls are TRBV6-5 and TRBJ1-4; D is undetermined. The CDR3 sequence is 13 residues long. Germline CDR1 is MNHEY and CDR2 is SVGAGI. With 0 bases removed from V and 13 bases from J, the gap between germline ends came to 12 bases. DNA of the CDR3: TGTGCCAGCAGTTACTCGAATCTGGGAACACTGTTTTTT. Translating gives CASSYSNLGTLFF.

The chain recombines TRBV7-8 with TRBJ1-4; 9 bases line up with TRBD1. Looked up from germline, CDR1 is SGHVS and CDR2 is FQNEAQ. There are 15 residues in the CDR3. The ends lost 5 bases at V and 7 bases at J; junction bases unmatched: 8. CDR3 residues: CASSPLGQGGEKLFF. CDR3 in DNA: TGTGCCAGCAGCCCATTGGGACAGGGAGGTGAAAAACTGTTTTTT. Variable domain in full (rest from reference TRBV7-8 and TRBJ1-4): GAGVSQSPRYKVAKRGQDVALRCDPISGHVSLFWYQQALGQGPEFLTYFQNEAQLDKSGLPSDRFFAERPEGSVSTLKIQRTQQEDSAVYLCASSPLGQGGEKLFFGSGTQLSVL.

The sample holds a few counts of this clone. J is TRBJ2-7 and V is TRBV4-3; the D gene could be TRBD1 or TRBD2 (6 bases each). The V and J ends lost 4 bases and 2 bases respectively, with 18 bases between them. CDR1 and CDR2 (germline): LGHNA, YSLEER. The CDR3 runs to 16 residues. For the CDR3, the DNA is TGCGCCAGCAGCCTGATGTCGGGGGCCGCCACCTACGAGCAGTACTTC. Translating gives CASSLMSGAATYEQYF.

The chain joins TRBV6-5 to TRBJ1-6, with 8 positions matching TRBD1. V was pared by 4 bases and J by 7 bases, with 6 bases of the junction left unmatched. The length of the CDR3 is 15 residues. In germline, CDR1 is MNHEY, CDR2 SVGAGI. This CDR3 reads CASSLDRGGNSPLHF. DNA for the CDR3: TGTGCCAGCAGTTTAGACAGGGGTGGGAATTCACCCCTCCACTTT.

In this sample, this clone is medium-sized. The rearrangement links TRBV5-1 to TRBJ1-5; D unresolved. The CDR3 totals 15 residues. CDR1 is SGHRS, CDR2 YFSETQ, per germline. V was pared by 2 bases and J by 5 bases, with 14 bases between. CDR3 DNA: TGCGCCAGCAGCTTCGCCGGCGGCCGGGATCAGCCCCAGCATTTT. It yields the protein CASSFAGGRDQPQHF.

The rearrangement uses TRBV5-1 and TRBJ2-3, with D hard to call. This CDR3 contains 14 residues. Trimming removed 2 bases at V and 2 bases at J, with 9 bases between. CDR1 is SGHRS and CDR2 is YFSETQ in the germline V gene. CDR3 sequence reads: CASSFQESTDTQYF. The CDR3 DNA reads TGCGCCAGCAGCTTCCAGGAGTCCACAGATACGCAGTATTTT. The entire variable domain, with the rest obtained from reference TRBV5-1 and TRBJ2-3, is as follows: KAGVTQTPRYLIKTRGQQVTLSCSPISGHRSVSWYQQTPGQGLQFLFEYFSETQRNKGNFPGRFSGRQFSNSRSEMNVSTLELGDSALYLCASSFQESTDTQYFGPGTRLTVL.

The chain employs TRBV19 and TRBJ1-1, with a weak D call TRBD1 (5 bases). The V and J ends lost 5 bases and 0 bases respectively, with 10 bases between them. Per germline, CDR1 LNHDA and CDR2 SQIVND (reference sequence). This CDR3 has 14 residues. CDR3: CASSSRQLNTEAFF. CDR3 sequence (DNA): TGTGCCAGTAGTTCCCGACAGTTGAACACTGAAGCTTTCTTT.

J is TRBJ1-6 and V is TRBV12-3 or TRBV12-4; 7 bases align to TRBD1. J was trimmed by 9 bases and V by 5 bases; bases with no gene match: 4. CDR3 length: 13 amino acids. For the CDR3, the DNA is TGTGCCAGCAGTGAGACAGGGTTTTCACCCCTCCACTTT. It encodes CASSETGFSPLHF.

The chain has TRBV13 and TRBJ2-7; tentative D call: TRBD2 (7 bases). Germline values: CDR1 PRHDT, CDR2 FYEKMQ (reference sequence). The CDR3 length is 16 residues. The V end was cut by 0 bases, the J end by 2 bases, with 14 bases between. The DNA for the CDR3 is TGTGCCAGCAGCTTAGGTGGGGGGGCTCTTACCTACGAGCAGTACTTC. Amino acids: CASSLGGGALTYEQYF.

V is TRBV7-9 and J is TRBJ1-2; D unresolved. Per germline, CDR1 SEHNR and CDR2 FQNEAQ (reference sequence). The CDR3 spans 15 residues. The V and J ends lost 2 bases and 0 bases respectively, with 10 bases between them. The CDR3 region has the DNA TGTGCCAGCAGCTTAATCAAGGCAGCTAACTATGGCTACACCTTC. Encoded protein: CASSLIKAANYGYTF.

The chain combines TRBV28 with TRBJ1-1; TRBD1 might be the D (6 bases). The CDR3 sequence is 14 residues long. Trimming removed 3 bases from V and 2 bases from J, with 10 bases in between. Germline-derived CDR1 and CDR2 are MDHEN and SYDVKM. The CDR3 DNA follows: TGTGCCAGCAGTTTGGGACAAGTCAACACTGAAGCTTTCTTT. Translating gives CASSLGQVNTEAFF.